These 24 T cell receptor beta chains were all obtained from the same sample, sequenced in a study of PD-1 blockade in classical Hodgkin lymphoma. The data were produced by immunoSEQ multiplex PCR, yet TCRdb's version contains in-frame clones alone and is incomplete. The repertoire holds roughly 100,000 clones, with approximately 89% as singletons. As for time point: cycle 4 day 1 (C4D1), after about 6 weeks of nivolumab. Following autologous stem cell transplantation, relapse occurred in every patient, and exposure to brentuximab vedotin varied. The input for sequencing was peripheral blood mononuclear cells (PBMCs), taken before the fourth cycle of nivolumab. These receptor sequences come from a human donor with classical Hodgkin lymphoma.

The rearrangement joins TRBV5-1 to TRBJ2-7; 10 bases match TRBD2. The CDR3 contains 14 residues. Germline loops: CDR1 SGHRS, CDR2 YFSETQ. V lost 4 bases and J lost 6; bases outside the gene matches: 7. This chain's CDR3 is CASSRASGSPEQYF. CDR3 bases: TGCGCCAGCAGCCGGGCTAGCGGGAGTCCCGAGCAGTACTTC.

V usage is TRBV10-3 and J usage is TRBJ2-7; D gene unclear. Germline assignment: CDR1 ENHRY and CDR2 SYGVKD. Trimming took 0 bases from V and 3 from J, leaving 12 bases between them. The CDR3 has 15 residues. The CDR3 sequence: CAISESWVIGYEQYF. CDR3 DNA: TGTGCCATCAGTGAGTCGTGGGTAATAGGCTACGAGCAGTACTTC.

This chain joins TRBV5-6 and TRBJ1-1, with 7 bases matching TRBD1. Germline-derived CDR1 and CDR2 are SGHDT and YYEEEE. J gave up 5 bases and V 2 bases, and 6 bases lay outside the gene matches. This CDR3 has 14 residues. In DNA, the CDR3 is TGTGCCAGCAGCTTCCCCTACAGGGGTACTGAAGCTTTCTTT. Protein sequence: CASSFPYRGTEAFF.

The V call is TRBV6-5, the J call TRBJ2-1, with D possibly being TRBD2 (6 bases). The V gene lost 6 bases and the J gene lost 6 bases, with 15 bases spanning the gap. Per germline, CDR1 MNHEY and CDR2 SVGAGI. CDR3 length: 14 amino acids. DNA for the CDR3: TGTGCCAGCAGCCCGGGACTCGGTGGCAATGAGCAGTTCTTC. It is translated as CASSPGLGGNEQFF.

The chain carries TRBV19 and TRBJ2-5; 7 nucleotides line up with TRBD2. The J segment lost 5 bases and the V segment lost 5 bases, leaving 5 bases of the junction unmatched. CDR3 length: 13 residues. Per the germline V gene, CDR1 is LNHDA and CDR2 is SQIVND (reference sequence). The CDR3 DNA reads TGTGCCAGTAGTGTCGGGGGGTCGGAGACCCAGTACTTC. It encodes CASSVGGSETQYF.

This chain links TRBV5-4 with TRBJ1-1; D gene uncertain. V was cut by 4 bases and J by 7 bases, with 14 bases left in between. The CDR3 is 13 residues long. Germline assignment: CDR1 SGHNT and CDR2 YYREEE (reference sequence). This CDR3 reads CASSTVEGVEAFF. The CDR3 DNA is TGTGCCAGCAGCACCGTAGAGGGTGTTGAAGCTTTCTTT.

The chain uses TRBV5-8 and TRBJ2-3; D is unresolved. Germline V gene sequence: CDR1 SGHTS, CDR2 YDEGEE. The CDR3 sequence is 18 residues long. Trimming left V 4 bases short and J 3 bases short, with 24 bases between. Here the CDR3 reads CASSGGVGKISTTDTQYF. In nucleotides, the CDR3 is TGTGCCAGCAGCGGTGGCGTAGGAAAAATCTCCACGACAGATACGCAGTATTTT. The full variable domain, in which reference TRBV5-8 and TRBJ2-3 provide the parts outside the CDR3, is EAGVTQSPTHLIKTRGQQATLRCSPISGHTSVYWYQQALGLGLQFLLWYDEGEERNRGNFPPRFSGRQFPNYSSELNVNALELEDSALYLCASSGGVGKISTTDTQYFGPGTRLTVL.

This clone occurred a few times. The J gene is TRBJ1-1, the V gene TRBV19; D not resolved. Germline-derived CDR1 and CDR2 are LNHDA and SQIVND (reference sequence). Trimming left V 10 bases short and J 7 bases short, with 16 bases between. The length of the CDR3 is 12 residues. Written as DNA, the CDR3 is TGTGCCACCTCCGGGCGGTTTGGTGAAGCTTTCTTT. Translated: CATSGRFGEAFF.

In this sample, this clone turned up a few times. The rearrangement joins TRBV5-1 to TRBJ2-2; 15 bases are shared with TRBD2. Trimming removed 3 bases from V and 5 bases from J; junction bases left unmatched: 5. Germline V gives CDR1 SGHRS, CDR2 YFSETQ. CDR3 length equals 17 residues. CDR3 DNA: TGCGCCAGCAGCTCACCGGGACTAGCGGGAGGAACCGGGGAGCTGTTTTTT. Its translation is CASSSPGLAGGTGELFF.

The V call is TRBV9, the J call TRBJ1-1; D may be TRBD1 (5 bases). Trimming left V 0 bases short and J 5 bases short, with 11 bases between. This CDR3 has 14 residues. CDR1 SGDLS and CDR2 YYNGEE come from the germline V gene. DNA for the CDR3: TGTGCCAGCAGCGTAGCTGGCAGGGATACTGAAGCTTTCTTT. Translation gives CASSVAGRDTEAFF.

The chain links TRBV7-2 to TRBJ1-4, with D tentatively TRBD1 (6 bases). Germline V gene sequence: CDR1 SGHTA, CDR2 FQGNSA. The CDR3 has 17 residues. Deletions cut 4 bases from V and 8 bases from J, with 23 bases between. This chain's CDR3 is CASSSQQTRGGREKLFF. For the CDR3, the DNA is TGTGCCAGCAGCTCCCAGCAGACCCGAGGGGGACGAGAAAAACTGTTTTTT.

About this clone: The same CDR3 also results from other DNA sequences found in this sample. J is TRBJ2-7 and V is TRBV6-5, with TRBD2 identical over 8 bases. The CDR3 covers 15 residues. Losses at the gene ends were 4 bases for V and 2 bases for J; bases not matched to a gene: 7. Germline V lookup: CDR1 MNHEY, CDR2 SVGAGI. For the CDR3, the DNA is TGTGCCAGCAGTTCTCCGGGAGGGCCGACCTACGAGCAGTACTTC. The encoded protein is CASSSPGGPTYEQYF.

The chain combines TRBV19 with TRBJ1-1, with D tentatively TRBD1 (6 bases). Trimming removed 2 bases at V and 1 base at J, with 14 bases between. The germline V gene has CDR1 LNHDA and CDR2 SQIVND (reference sequence). This CDR3 spans 16 amino acids. In nucleotides, the CDR3 is TGTGCCAGTAGTATATGGGCCGGGACACAGAACACTGAAGCTTTCTTT. It encodes CASSIWAGTQNTEAFF.

The chain couples TRBV6-1 to TRBJ2-2; weak D call: TRBD1 (5 bases). CDR3 size: 15 residues. The germline V gene encodes CDR1 MNHNS and CDR2 SASEGT. The V end was cut by 8 bases, the J end by 6 bases, with 19 bases between. The chain's CDR3 is CASPPAGKKAGELFF. The CDR3 region has the DNA TGTGCCAGCCCTCCGGCAGGGAAAAAGGCCGGGGAGCTGTTTTTT.

The chain carries TRBV27 and TRBJ2-7; 7 bases align to TRBD2. Per germline, CDR1 MNHEY and CDR2 SMNVEV (reference sequence). CDR3 length equals 12 residues. J lost 4 bases, V lost 7 bases, and 4 bases had no gene match. CDR3 residues: CASKRGGYEQYF. The CDR3 DNA sequence: TGTGCCAGCAAGCGGGGCGGTTACGAGCAGTACTTC.

This clone has just a few counts. The chain has TRBV29-1 and TRBJ2-1, with TRBD1 as a possible D gene (5 bases). The CDR3 runs to 15 residues. V was cut by 0 bases and J by 7 bases, with 16 bases left in between. CDR1 SQVTM and CDR2 ANQGSEA come from the germline V gene. DNA for the CDR3: TGCAGCGTTGAAGATCCAACAGGAAACTTGAATGAGCAGTTCTTC. It translates to CSVEDPTGNLNEQFF.

This sequence joins TRBV6-5 and TRBJ2-1; TRBD2 agrees at 10 bases. V gave up 0 bases and J gave up 7 bases; unmatched junction bases: 6. The germline CDR1 and CDR2 sequences are MNHEY and SVGAGI. The CDR3 covers 16 residues. The CDR3 region is CASSYSLAGVNNEQFF. CDR3 coding DNA: TGTGCCAGCAGTTACTCCCTAGCGGGAGTAAATAATGAGCAGTTCTTC.

The chain joins TRBV10-3 to TRBJ2-1; unclear D gene. Germline V gives CDR1 ENHRY, CDR2 SYGVKD. The CDR3 length is 12 residues. V lost 10 bases and J 9 bases, leaving 16 bases between the germline ends. The CDR3 DNA follows: TGTGCCACCCTTTCCGGTACAGTTGAGCAGTTCTTC. Its protein product is CATLSGTVEQFF.

The rearrangement links TRBV6-5 to TRBJ1-4; D is uncertain. With 0 bases removed from V and 2 bases from J, the gap between germline ends came to 7 bases. This CDR3 has 15 amino acids. Germline V CDR1 and CDR2: MNHEY, SVGAGI. The CDR3 DNA follows: TGTGCCAGCAGTTACTCGATAGCGACTAATGAAAAACTGTTTTTT. This encodes CASSYSIATNEKLFF.

This chain uses TRBV2 with TRBJ2-7, with 10 bases that match TRBD1. Trimming removed 11 bases from V and 4 bases from J; junction bases left unmatched: 5. The CDR3 has 12 residues. The V gene's germline CDR1 is SNHLY and CDR2 FYNNEI. The CDR3: CAGRDRGYEQYF. DNA for the CDR3: TGTGCCGGAAGGGACAGGGGATACGAGCAGTACTTC.

Turning to this clone: The same CDR3 can be traced to other DNA sequences in this sample. The gene calls are TRBV4-3 and TRBJ2-1; D call uncertain. Germline lookup yields CDR1 LGHNA and CDR2 YSLEER. The CDR3 consists of 13 residues. Trimming pared 0 bases from V and 5 bases from J, leaving 5 bases between. This CDR3 is CASSQEADNEQFF. The CDR3 bases are TGCGCCAGCAGCCAAGAGGCCGACAATGAGCAGTTCTTC.

The chain links TRBV5-4 to TRBJ1-4; D perhaps matches TRBD1 (6 bases). The CDR3 runs to 15 residues. Trimming took off 4 bases at V and 8 bases at J, with 18 bases between the two ends. The germline V gene encodes CDR1 SGHNT and CDR2 YYREEE (reference sequence). The CDR3 is CASSVDRTAGEKLFF. The CDR3 DNA reads TGTGCCAGCAGCGTCGACAGGACCGCGGGAGAAAAACTGTTTTTT.

The rearrangement uses TRBV28 and TRBJ1-5, with D maybe TRBD1 (5 bases). The V end was cut by 3 bases, the J end by 4 bases, with 22 bases between. Germline CDR1 and CDR2: MDHEN and SYDVKM. This CDR3 has 18 amino acids. CDR3 DNA: TGTGCCAGCAGTTTCAGCTTTTCGGGGACCCAAAGGAATCAGCCCCAGCATTTT. Amino acid sequence: CASSFSFSGTQRNQPQHF.

V and J are TRBV7-2 and TRBJ2-1, with 13 bases aligning to TRBD2. The CDR3 sequence is 15 residues long. Germline CDR1 and CDR2: SGHTA and FQGNSA. The junction had 12 bases not matched to a gene; V was cut back by 5 bases and J by 14 bases. The CDR3 region has the DNA TGTGCCAGCAGCCCAACCACTGGACTAGCGGGAGAGGAGTTCTTC. Protein: CASSPTTGLAGEEFF. The variable domain in full, completed from reference TRBV7-2 and TRBJ2-1, reads GAGVSQSPSNKVTEKGKDVELRCDPISGHTALYWYRQSLGQGLEFLIYFQGNSAPDKSGLPSDRFSAERTGGSVSTLTIQRTQQEDSAVYLCASSPTTGLAGEEFFGPGTRLTVL.